This T cell receptor (beta chain) was observed in a study of blood T cell repertoires in COVID-19. For the study at large: The origin of the acute and convalescent COVID-19 samples was the United States, Italy and Spain. T cells, B-cell-depleted T cells, or PBMCs provided the cDNA or gDNA that served as material.

In the source study's methods: Using reference gene primer amplification, nucleated cell counts were estimated. Using immunoSEQ multiplex PCR, the repertoire was profiled, and TCRdb retains in-frame clones only, with some absent. The V and J calls and clone size are taken from that table; D and trimming were inferred from the DNA. Of 95,000 to 150,000 clones in the sample, almost 90% are singletons; the top ten hold about 1%. The receptor's source is a woman aged 45-65 years with active or convalescent COVID-19. What was sequenced was peripheral blood.

The CDR3 sequence: CAWRRETSGTDTQYF. The CDR3, as DNA: TGTGCCTGGAGGAGGGAGACTAGCGGCACAGATACGCAGTATTTT. V is TRBV30 and J is TRBJ2-3; TRBD2 matches at 8 bases. The CDR3 runs to 15 residues. The germline CDR1 and CDR2 sequences are GTSNPN and SVGIG (reference sequence). The trim removed 3 bases at V and 1 base at J, leaving 6 bases unmatched.